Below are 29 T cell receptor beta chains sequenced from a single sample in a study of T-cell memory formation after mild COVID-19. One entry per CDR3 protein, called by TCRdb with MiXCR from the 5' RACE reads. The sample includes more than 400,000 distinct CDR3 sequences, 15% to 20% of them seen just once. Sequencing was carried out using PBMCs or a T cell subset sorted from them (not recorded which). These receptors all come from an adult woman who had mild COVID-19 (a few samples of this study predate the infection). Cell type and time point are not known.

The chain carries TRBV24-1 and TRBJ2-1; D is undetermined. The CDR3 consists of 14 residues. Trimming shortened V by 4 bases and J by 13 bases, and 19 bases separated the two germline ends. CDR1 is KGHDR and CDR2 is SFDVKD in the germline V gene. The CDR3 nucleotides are TGTGCCACCAGTGAAGGAAAGGGTCGATTTAATCAGTTCTTC. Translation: CATSEGKGRFNQFF.

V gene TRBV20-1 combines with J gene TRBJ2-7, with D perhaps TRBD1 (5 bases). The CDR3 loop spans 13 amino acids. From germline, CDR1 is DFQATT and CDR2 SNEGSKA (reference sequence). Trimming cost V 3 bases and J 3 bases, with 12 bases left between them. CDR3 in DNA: TGCAGTGCTAGTCCCAAGGGGCTCTACGAGCAGTACTTC. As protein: CSASPKGLYEQYF.

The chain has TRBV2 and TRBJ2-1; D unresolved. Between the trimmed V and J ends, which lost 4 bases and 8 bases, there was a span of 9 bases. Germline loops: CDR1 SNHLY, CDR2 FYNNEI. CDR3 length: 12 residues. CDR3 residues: CASSGAGDEQFF. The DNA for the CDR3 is TGTGCCAGCAGTGGGGCCGGCGATGAGCAGTTCTTC. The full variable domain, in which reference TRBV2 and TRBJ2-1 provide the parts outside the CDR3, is EPEVTQTPSHQVTQMGQEVILRCVPISNHLYFYWYRQILGQKVEFLVSFYNNEISEKSEIFDDQFSVERPDGSNFTLKIRSTKLEDSAMYFCASSGAGDEQFFGPGTRLTVL.

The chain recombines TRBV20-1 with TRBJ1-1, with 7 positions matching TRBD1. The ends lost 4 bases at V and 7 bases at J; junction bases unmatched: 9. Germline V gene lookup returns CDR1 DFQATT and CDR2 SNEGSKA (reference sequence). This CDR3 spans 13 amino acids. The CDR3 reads CSATKTGRNEAFF. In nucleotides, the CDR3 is TGCAGTGCTACAAAGACAGGGCGTAATGAAGCTTTCTTT.

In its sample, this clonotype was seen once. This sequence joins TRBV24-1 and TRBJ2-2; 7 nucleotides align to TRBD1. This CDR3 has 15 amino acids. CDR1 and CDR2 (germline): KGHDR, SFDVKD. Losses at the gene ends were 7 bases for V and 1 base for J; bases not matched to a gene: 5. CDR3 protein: CATRQGQMNTGELFF. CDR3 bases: TGTGCCACCAGGCAGGGACAGATGAACACCGGGGAGCTGTTTTTT.

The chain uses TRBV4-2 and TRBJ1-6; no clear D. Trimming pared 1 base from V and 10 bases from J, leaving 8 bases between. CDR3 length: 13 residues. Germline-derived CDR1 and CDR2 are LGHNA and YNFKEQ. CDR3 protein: CASSQVQASPLHF. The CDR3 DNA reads TGTGCCAGCAGCCAAGTGCAGGCGTCACCCCTCCACTTT.

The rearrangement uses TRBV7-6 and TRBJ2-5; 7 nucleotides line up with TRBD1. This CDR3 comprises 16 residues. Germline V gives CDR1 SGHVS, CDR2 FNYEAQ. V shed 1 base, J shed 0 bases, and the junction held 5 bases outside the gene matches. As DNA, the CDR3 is TGTGCCAGCAGCTTAGTGCGACAGGGTTACCAAGAGACCCAGTACTTC. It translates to CASSLVRQGYQETQYF.

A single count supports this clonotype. The DNA of the CDR3 is TGTGCCAGTAGTCCTCCGGGGTACGGGAGAACAGATACGCAGTATTTT. Translated: CASSPPGYGRTDTQYF. This sequence joins TRBV19 and TRBJ2-3, with D maybe TRBD2 (6 bases). The CDR3 has 16 amino acids. Germline V gene lookup returns CDR1 LNHDA and CDR2 SQIVND (reference sequence). V lost 5 bases to trimming and J lost 3 bases, with 18 bases between them.

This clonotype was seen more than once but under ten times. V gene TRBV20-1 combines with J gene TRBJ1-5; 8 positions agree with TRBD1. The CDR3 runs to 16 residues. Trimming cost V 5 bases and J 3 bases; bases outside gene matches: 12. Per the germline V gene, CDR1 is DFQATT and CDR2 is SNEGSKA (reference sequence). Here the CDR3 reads CSAGTTGAGVNQPQHF. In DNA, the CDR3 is TGCAGTGCTGGGACGACAGGGGCCGGGGTCAATCAGCCCCAGCATTTT.

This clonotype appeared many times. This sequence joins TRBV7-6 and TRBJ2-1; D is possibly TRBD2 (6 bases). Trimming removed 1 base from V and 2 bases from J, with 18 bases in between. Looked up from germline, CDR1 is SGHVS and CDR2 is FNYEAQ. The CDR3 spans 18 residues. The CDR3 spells CASSLDGGITGAYNEQFF. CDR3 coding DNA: TGTGCCAGCAGCTTAGATGGCGGGATTACCGGGGCCTACAATGAGCAGTTCTTC.

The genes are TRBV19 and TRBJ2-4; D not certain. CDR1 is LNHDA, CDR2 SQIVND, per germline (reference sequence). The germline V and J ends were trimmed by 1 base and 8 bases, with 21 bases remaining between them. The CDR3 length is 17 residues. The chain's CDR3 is CASSIGVLKQPGDIQYF. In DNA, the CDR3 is TGTGCCAGTAGTATAGGAGTTTTGAAGCAGCCTGGGGACATTCAGTACTTC.

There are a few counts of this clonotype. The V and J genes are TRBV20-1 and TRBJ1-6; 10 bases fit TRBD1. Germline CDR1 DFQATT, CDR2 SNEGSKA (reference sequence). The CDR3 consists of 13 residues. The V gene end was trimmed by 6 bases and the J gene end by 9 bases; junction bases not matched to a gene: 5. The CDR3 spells CSAIGQGGSPLHF. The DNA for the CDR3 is TGCAGTGCCATCGGACAGGGGGGTTCACCCCTCCACTTT.

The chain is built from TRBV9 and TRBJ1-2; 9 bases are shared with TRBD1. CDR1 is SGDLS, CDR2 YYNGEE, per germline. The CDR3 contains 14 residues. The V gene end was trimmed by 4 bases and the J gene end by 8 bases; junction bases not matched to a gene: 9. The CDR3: CASSPIQGAGGYTF. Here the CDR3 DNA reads TGTGCCAGCAGCCCCATACAGGGGGCGGGAGGCTACACCTTC.

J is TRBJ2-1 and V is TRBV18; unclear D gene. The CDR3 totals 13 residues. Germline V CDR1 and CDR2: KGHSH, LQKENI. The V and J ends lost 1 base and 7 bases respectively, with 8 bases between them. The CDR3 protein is CASSPLTWNEQFF. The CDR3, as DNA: TGTGCCAGCTCACCACTTACTTGGAATGAGCAGTTCTTC.

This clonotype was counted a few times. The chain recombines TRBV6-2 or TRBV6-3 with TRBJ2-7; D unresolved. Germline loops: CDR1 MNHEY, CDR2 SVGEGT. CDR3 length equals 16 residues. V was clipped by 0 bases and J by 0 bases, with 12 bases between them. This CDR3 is CASSYSRQENSYEQYF. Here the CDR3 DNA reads TGTGCCAGCAGTTACTCGCGGCAGGAAAACTCCTACGAGCAGTACTTC.

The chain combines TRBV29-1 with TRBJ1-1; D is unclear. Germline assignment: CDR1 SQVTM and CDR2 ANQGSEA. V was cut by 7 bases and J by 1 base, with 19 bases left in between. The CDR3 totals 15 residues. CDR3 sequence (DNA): TGCAGCGCGAAGTCAGAGGGTGCGAGGAACACTGAAGCTTTCTTT. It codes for CSAKSEGARNTEAFF.

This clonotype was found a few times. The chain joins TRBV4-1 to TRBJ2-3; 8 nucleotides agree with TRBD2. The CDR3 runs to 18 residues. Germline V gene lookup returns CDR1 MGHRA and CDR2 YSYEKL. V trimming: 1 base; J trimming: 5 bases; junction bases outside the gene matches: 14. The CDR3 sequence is CASSQVGASGPLGDTQYF. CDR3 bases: TGCGCCAGCAGCCAAGTTGGGGCTAGCGGGCCTCTGGGAGATACGCAGTATTTT.

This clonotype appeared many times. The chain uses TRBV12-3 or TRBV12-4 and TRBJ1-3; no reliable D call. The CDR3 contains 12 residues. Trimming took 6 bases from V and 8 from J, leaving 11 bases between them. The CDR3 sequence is CASSPGLDTIYF. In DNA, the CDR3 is TGTGCCAGCAGCCCTGGACTAGACACCATATATTTT.

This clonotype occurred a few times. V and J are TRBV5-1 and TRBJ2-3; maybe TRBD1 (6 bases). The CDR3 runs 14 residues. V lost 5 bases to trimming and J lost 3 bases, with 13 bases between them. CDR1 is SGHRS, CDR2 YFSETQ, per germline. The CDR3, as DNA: TGCGCCAGCAGGCCGGGACACCTGACAGATACGCAGTATTTT. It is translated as CASRPGHLTDTQYF.

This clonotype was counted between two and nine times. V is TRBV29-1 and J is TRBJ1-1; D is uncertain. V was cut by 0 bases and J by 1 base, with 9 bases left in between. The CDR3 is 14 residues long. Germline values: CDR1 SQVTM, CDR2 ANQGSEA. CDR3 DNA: TGCAGCGTTGAAGAAAATTTGGCGAACACTGAAGCTTTCTTT. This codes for CSVEENLANTEAFF.

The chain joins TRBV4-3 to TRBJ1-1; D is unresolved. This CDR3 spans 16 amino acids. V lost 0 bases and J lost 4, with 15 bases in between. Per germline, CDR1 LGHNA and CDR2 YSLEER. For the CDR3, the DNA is TGCGCCAGCAGCCAAGATCATGGGAGGACCTCCACTGAAGCTTTCTTT. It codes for CASSQDHGRTSTEAFF.

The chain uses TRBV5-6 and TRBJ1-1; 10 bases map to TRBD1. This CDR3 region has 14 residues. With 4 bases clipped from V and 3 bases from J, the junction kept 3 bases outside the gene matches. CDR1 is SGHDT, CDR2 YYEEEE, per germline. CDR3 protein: CASSETGGYTEAFF. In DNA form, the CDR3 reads TGTGCCAGCAGCGAGACAGGGGGCTACACTGAAGCTTTCTTT.

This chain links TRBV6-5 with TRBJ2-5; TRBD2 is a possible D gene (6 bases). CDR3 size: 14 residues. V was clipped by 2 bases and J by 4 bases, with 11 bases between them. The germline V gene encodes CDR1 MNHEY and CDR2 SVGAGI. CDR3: CASSYGRRGETQYF. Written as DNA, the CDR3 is TGTGCCAGCAGTTACGGGCGGAGGGGAGAGACCCAGTACTTC.

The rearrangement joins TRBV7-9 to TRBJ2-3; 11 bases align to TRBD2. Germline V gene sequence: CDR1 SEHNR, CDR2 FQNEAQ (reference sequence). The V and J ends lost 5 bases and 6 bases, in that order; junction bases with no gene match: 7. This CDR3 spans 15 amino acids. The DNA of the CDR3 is TGTGCCAGCAGCGTGGGACTAGCGGTGCGGGATACGCAGTATTTT. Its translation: CASSVGLAVRDTQYF.

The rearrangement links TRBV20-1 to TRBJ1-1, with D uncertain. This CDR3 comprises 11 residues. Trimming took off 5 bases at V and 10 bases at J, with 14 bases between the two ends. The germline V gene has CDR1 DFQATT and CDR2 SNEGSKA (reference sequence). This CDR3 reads CSAPIQVGAFF. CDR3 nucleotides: TGCAGTGCTCCAATACAAGTCGGAGCTTTCTTT.

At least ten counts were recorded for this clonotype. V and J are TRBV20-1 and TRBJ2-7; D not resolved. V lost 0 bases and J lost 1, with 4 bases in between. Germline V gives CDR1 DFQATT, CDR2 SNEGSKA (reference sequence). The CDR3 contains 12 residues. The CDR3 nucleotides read TGCAGTGCTAGAGAGGATTCCTACGAGCAGTACTTC. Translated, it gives CSAREDSYEQYF.

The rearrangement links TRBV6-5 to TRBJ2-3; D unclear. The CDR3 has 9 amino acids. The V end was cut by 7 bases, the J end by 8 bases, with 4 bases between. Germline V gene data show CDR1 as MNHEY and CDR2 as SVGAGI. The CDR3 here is CASKATQYF. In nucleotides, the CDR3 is TGTGCCAGCAAAGCTACGCAGTATTTT.

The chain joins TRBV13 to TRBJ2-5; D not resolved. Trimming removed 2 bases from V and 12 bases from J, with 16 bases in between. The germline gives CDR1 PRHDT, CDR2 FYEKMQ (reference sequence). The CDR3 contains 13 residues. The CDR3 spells CASSLRTAFGKYF. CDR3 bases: TGTGCCAGCAGCTTACGGACGGCCTTCGGAAAGTACTTC.

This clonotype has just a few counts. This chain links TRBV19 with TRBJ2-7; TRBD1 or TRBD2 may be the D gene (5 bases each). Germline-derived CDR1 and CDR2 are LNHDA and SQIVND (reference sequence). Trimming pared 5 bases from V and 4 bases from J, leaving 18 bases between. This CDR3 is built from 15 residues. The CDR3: CASSPPGTRLYEQYF. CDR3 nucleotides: TGTGCCAGTAGTCCTCCGGGGACCCGGCTATACGAGCAGTACTTC. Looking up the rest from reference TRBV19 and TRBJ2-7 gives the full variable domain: DGGITQSPKYLFRKEGQNVTLSCEQNLNHDAMYWYRQDPGQGLRLIYYSQIVNDFQKGDIAEGYSVSREKKESFPLTVTSAQKNPTAFYLCASSPPGTRLYEQYFGPGTRLTVT.